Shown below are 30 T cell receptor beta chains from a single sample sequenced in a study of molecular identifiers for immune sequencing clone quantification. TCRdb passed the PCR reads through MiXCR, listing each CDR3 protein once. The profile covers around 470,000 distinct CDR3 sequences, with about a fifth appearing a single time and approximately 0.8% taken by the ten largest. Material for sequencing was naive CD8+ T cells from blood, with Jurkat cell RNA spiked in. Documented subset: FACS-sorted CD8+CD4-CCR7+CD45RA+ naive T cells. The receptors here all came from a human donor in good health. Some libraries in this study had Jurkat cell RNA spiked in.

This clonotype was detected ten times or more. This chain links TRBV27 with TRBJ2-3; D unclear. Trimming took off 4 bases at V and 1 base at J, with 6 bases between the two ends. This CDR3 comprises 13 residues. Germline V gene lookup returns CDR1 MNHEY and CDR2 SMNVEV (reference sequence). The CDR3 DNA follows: TGTGCCAGCAGTTACGACGGCACAGATACGCAGTATTTT. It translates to CASSYDGTDTQYF.

The CDR3 nucleotides are TGTACCACTGGGGCGGGAGAGTTAGATACGCAGTATTTT. Translated, it gives CTTGAGELDTQYF. V is TRBV5-3 and J is TRBJ2-3; 7 nucleotides line up with TRBD2. TRBV5-3 is labeled an ORF, and its function is uncertain. CDR3 length equals 13 residues.

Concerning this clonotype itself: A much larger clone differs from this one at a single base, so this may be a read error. The CDR3 spells CASSSGVLGTEAFF. CDR3 bases: TGTGCCAGCAGCTCCGGGGTATTGGGCACTGAAGCTTTCTTT. The chain joins TRBV7-2 to TRBJ1-1; D remains ambiguous. The germline CDR1 and CDR2 sequences are SGHTA and FQGNSA. The V gene lost 4 bases and the J gene lost 4 bases, with 13 bases spanning the gap. The CDR3 consists of 14 residues.

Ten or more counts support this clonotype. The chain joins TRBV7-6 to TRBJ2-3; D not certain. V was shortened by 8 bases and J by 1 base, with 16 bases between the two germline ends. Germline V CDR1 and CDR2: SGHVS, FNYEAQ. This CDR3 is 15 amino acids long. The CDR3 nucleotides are TGTGCCAGCTCCCCTATGGGCGCTGGCACAGATACGCAGTATTTT. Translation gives CASSPMGAGTDTQYF. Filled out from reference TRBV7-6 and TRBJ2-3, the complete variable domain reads GAGVSQSPRYKVTKRGQDVALRCDPISGHVSLYWYRQALGQGPEFLTYFNYEAQQDKSGLPNDRFSAERPEGSISTLTIQRTEQRDSAMYRCASSPMGAGTDTQYFGPGTRLTVL.

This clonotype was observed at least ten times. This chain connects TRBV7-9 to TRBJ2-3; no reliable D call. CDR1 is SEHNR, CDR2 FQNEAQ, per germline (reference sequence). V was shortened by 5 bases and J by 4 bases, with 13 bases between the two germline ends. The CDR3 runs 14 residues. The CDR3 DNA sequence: TGTGCCAGCAGCCCACACATAGGCGCAGATACGCAGTATTTT. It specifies CASSPHIGADTQYF.

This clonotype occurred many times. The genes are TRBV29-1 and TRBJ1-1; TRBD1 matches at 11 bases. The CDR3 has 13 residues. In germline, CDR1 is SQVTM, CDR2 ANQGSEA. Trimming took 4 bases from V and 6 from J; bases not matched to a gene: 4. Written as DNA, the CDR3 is TGCAGCGTTGGGGACAGGGGGGACCCTGAAGCTTTCTTT. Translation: CSVGDRGDPEAFF.

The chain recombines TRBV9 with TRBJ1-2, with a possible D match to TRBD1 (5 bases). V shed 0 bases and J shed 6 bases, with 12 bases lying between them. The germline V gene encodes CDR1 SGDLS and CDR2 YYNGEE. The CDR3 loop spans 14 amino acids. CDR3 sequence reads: CASSVARGVNGYTF. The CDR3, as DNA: TGTGCCAGCAGCGTAGCTAGAGGGGTCAATGGCTACACCTTC.

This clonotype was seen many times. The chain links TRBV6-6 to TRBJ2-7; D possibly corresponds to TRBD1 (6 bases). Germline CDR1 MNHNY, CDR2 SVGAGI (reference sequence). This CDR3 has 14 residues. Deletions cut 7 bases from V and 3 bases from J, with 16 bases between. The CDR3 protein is CASTPPGHDYEQYF. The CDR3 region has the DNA TGTGCCAGCACGCCCCCGGGACACGACTACGAGCAGTACTTC.

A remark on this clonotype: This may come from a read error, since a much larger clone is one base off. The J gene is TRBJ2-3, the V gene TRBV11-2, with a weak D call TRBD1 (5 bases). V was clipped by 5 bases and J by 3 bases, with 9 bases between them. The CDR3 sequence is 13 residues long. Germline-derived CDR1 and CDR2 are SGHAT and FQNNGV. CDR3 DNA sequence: TGTGCCAGCAGCGGGGCAGCAACAGATACGCAGTATTTT. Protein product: CASSGAATDTQYF.

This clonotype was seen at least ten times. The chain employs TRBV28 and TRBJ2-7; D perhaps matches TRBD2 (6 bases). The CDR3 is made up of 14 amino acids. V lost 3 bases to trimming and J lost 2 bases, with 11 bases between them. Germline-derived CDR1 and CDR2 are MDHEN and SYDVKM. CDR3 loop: CASSFRGLTYEQYF. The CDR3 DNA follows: TGTGCCAGCAGTTTTCGGGGACTGACCTACGAGCAGTACTTC.

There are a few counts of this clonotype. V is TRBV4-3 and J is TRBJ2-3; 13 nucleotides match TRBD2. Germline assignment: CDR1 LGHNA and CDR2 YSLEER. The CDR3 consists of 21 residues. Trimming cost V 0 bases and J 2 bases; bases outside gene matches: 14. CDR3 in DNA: TGCGCCAGCAGCCAAGACCCTGGGACTAGCGGGGCCACGATCCCCACAGATACGCAGTATTTT. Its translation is CASSQDPGTSGATIPTDTQYF.

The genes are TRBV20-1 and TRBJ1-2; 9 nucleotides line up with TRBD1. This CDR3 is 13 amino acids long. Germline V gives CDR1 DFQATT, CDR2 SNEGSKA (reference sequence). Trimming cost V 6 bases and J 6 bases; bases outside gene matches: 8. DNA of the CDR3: TGCAGTGCCCCGTTGGACAGGGGAGATGGCTACACCTTC. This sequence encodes CSAPLDRGDGYTF.

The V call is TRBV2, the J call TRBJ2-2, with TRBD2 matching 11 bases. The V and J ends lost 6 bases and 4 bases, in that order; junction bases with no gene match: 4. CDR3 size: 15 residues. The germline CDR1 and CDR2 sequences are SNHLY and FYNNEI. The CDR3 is CASRLAGDFTGELFF. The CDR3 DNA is TGTGCCAGCAGACTAGCGGGGGACTTCACCGGGGAGCTGTTTTTT.

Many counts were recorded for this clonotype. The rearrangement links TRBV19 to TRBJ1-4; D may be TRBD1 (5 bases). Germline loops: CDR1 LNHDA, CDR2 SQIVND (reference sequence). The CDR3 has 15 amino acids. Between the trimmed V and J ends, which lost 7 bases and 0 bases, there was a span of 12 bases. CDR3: CASTEGSATNEKLFF. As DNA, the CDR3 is TGTGCCAGTACTGAGGGGTCTGCAACTAATGAAAAACTGTTTTTT. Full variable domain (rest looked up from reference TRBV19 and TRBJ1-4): DGGITQSPKYLFRKEGQNVTLSCEQNLNHDAMYWYRQDPGQGLRLIYYSQIVNDFQKGDIAEGYSVSREKKESFPLTVTSAQKNPTAFYLCASTEGSATNEKLFFGSGTQLSVL.

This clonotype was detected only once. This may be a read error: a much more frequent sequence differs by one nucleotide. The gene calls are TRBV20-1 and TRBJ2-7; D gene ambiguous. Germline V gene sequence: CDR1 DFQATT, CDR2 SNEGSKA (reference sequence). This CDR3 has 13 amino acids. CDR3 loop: CGARDLKGYEQYF. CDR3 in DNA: TGCGGTGCTAGAGATCTAAAGGGATACGAGCAGTACTTC.

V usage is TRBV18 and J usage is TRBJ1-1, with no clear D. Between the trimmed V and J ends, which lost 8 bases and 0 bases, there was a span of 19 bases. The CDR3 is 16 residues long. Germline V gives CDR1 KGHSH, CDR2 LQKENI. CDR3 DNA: TGTGCCAGCGCAGGATTAGTTACAGAGCTGAACACTGAAGCTTTCTTT. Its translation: CASAGLVTELNTEAFF.

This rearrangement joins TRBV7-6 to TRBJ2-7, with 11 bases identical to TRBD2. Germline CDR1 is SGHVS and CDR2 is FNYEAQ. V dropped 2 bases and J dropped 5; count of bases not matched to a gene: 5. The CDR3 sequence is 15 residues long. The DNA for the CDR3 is TGTGCCAGCAGCTTAACTAGCGGGAGTGGCAACGAGCAGTACTTC. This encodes CASSLTSGSGNEQYF.

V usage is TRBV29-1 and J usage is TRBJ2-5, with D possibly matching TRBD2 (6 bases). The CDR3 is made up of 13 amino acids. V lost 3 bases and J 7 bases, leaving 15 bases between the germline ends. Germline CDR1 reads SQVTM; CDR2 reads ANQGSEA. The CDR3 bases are TGCAGCGTTGACGACACAATGGGGGGGACCCAGTACTTC. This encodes CSVDDTMGGTQYF. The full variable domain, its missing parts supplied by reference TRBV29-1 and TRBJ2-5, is SAVISQKPSRDICQRGTSLTIQCQVDSQVTMMFWYRQQPGQSLTLIATANQGSEATYESGFVIDKFPISRPNLTFSTLTVSNMSPEDSSIYLCSVDDTMGGTQYFGPGTRLLVL.

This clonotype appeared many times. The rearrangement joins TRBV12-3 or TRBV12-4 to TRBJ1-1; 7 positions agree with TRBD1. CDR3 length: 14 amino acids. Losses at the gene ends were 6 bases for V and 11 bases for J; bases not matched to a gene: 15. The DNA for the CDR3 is TGTGCCAGCAGCCGGGGCAGGGGGGATTTCTCGGCTTTCTTT. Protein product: CASSRGRGDFSAFF.

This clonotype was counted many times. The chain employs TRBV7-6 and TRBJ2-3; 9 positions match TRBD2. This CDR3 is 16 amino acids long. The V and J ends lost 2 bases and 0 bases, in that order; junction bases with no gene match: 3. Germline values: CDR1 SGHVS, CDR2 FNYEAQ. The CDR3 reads CASSLITSGSTDTQYF. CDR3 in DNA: TGTGCCAGCAGCTTAATAACTAGCGGGAGCACAGATACGCAGTATTTT.

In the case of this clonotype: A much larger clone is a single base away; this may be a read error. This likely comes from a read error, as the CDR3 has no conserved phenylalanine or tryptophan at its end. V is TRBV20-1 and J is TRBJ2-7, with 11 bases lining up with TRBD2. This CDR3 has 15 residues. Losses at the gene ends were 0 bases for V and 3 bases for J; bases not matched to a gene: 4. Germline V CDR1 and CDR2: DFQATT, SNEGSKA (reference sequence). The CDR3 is CSARDGLAGGYEQYS. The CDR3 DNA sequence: TGCAGTGCTAGAGATGGCCTAGCGGGAGGCTACGAGCAGTACTCC.

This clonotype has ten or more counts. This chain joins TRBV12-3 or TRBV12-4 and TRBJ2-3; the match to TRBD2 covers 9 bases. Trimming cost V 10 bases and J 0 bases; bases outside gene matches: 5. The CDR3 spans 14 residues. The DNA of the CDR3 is TGTGCCACAAAGACTAGCGGAAGCACAGATACGCAGTATTTT. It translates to CATKTSGSTDTQYF.

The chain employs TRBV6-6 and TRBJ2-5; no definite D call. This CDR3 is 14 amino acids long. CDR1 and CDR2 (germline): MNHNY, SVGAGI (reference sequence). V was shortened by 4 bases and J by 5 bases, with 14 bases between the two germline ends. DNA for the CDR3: TGTGCCAGCAGTTTAAACGAAATCAGGGAGACCCAGTACTTC. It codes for CASSLNEIRETQYF.

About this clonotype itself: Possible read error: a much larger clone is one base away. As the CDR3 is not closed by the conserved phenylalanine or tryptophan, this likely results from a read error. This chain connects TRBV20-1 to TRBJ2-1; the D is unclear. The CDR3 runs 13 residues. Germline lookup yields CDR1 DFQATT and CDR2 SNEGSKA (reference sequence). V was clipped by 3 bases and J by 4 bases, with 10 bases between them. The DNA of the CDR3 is TGCAGTGCTAGGCCTCCCGGATACAATGAGCAGTTCTAC. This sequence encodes CSARPPGYNEQFY.

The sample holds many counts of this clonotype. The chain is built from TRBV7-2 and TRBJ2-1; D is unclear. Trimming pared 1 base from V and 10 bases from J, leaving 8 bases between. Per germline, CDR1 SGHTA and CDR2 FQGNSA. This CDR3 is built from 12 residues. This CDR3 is CASSLGVPEQFF. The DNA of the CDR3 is TGTGCCAGCAGCTTAGGCGTGCCCGAGCAGTTCTTC.

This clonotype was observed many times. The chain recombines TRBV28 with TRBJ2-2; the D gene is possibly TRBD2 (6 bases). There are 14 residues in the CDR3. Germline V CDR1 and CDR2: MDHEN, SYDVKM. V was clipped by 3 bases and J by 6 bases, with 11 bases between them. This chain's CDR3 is CASSLEGFAGELFF. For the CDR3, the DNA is TGTGCCAGCAGTTTGGAGGGTTTTGCCGGGGAGCTGTTTTTT.

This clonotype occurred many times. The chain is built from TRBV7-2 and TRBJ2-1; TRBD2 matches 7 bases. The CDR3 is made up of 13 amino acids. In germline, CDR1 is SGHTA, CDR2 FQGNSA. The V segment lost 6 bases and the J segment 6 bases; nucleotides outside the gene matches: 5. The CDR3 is CASRSGEGNEQFF. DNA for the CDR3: TGTGCCAGCAGGTCGGGGGAGGGCAATGAGCAGTTCTTC.

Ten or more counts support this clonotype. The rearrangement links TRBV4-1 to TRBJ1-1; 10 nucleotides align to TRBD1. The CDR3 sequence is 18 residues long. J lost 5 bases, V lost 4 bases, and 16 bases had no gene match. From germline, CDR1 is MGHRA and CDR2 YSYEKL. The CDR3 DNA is TGCGCCAGCAGCCCTACCGGGACAGGGGCACGAGAGAATACTGAAGCTTTCTTT. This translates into CASSPTGTGARENTEAFF.

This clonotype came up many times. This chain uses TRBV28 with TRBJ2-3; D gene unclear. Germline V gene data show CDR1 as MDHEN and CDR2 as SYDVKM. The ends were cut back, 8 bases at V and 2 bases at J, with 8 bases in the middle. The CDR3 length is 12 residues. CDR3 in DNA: TGTGCCAGCGCGCTGTCCACAGATACGCAGTATTTT. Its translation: CASALSTDTQYF.

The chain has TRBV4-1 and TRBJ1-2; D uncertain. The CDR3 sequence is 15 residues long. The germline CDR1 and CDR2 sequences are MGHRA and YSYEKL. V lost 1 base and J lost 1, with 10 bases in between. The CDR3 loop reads CASSQAMGINYGYTF. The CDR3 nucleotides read TGCGCCAGCAGCCAAGCTATGGGAATTAACTATGGCTACACCTTC.